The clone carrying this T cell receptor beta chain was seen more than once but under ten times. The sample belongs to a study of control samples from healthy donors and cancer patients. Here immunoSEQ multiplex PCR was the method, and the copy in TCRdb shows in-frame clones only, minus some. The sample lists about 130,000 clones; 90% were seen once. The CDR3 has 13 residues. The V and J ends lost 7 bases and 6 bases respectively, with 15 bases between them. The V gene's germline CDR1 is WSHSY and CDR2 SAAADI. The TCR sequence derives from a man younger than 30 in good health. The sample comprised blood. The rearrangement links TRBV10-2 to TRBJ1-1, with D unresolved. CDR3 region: CASTQSGRPEAFF. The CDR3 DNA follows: TGCGCCAGCACCCAAAGCGGACGGCCTGAAGCTTTCTTT.